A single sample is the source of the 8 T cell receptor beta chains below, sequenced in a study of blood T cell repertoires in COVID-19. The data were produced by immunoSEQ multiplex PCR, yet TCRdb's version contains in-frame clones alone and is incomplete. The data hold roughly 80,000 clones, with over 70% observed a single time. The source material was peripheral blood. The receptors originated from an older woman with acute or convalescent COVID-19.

The CDR3 nucleotides are TGTGCCAGCAGCGCCTTAGGGAGCTCCTATAATTCACCCCTCCACTTT. Amino acids: CASSALGSSYNSPLHF. The gene calls are TRBV2 and TRBJ1-6; no definite D call. The germline V gene encodes CDR1 SNHLY and CDR2 FYNNEI. There are 16 residues in the CDR3. V lost 6 bases, J lost 0 bases, and 12 bases lay in between.

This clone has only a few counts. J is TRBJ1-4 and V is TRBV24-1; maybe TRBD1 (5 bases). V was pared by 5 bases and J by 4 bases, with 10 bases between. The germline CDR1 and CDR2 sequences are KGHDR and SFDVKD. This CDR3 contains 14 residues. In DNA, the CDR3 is TGTGCCACCAGTGGAACAGGCCTTAATGAAAAACTGTTTTTT. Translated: CATSGTGLNEKLFF.

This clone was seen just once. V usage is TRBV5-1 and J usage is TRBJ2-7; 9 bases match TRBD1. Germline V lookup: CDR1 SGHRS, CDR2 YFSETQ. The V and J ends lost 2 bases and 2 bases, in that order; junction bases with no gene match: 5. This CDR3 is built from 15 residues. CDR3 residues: CASSFTGQGPYEQYF. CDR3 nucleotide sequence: TGCGCCAGCAGCTTTACGGGACAGGGCCCCTACGAGCAGTACTTC.

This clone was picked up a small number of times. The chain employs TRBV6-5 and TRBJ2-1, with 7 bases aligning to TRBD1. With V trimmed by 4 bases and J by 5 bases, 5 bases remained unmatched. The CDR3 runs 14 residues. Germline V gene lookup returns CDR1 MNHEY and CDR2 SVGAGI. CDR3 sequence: CASSFQDRDNEQFF. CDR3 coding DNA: TGTGCCAGCAGTTTCCAAGACAGGGACAATGAGCAGTTCTTC.

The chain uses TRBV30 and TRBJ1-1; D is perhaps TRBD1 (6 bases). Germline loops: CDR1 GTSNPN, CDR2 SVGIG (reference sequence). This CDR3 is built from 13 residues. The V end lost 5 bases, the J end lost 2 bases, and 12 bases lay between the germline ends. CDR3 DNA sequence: TGTGCCTGGGCCCGGGACATCAACACTGAAGCTTTCTTT. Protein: CAWARDINTEAFF.

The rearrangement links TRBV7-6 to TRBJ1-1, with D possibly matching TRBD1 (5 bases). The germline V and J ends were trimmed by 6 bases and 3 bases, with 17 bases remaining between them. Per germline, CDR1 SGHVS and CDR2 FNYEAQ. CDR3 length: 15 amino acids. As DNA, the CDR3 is TGTGCCAGCAGACGGCGGGAGTTGGGGGACACTGAAGCTTTCTTT. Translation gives CASRRRELGDTEAFF.

CDR3 DNA sequence: TGTGCCAGCAGTCCCTCCTATAGCAATCAGCCCCAGCATTTT. As protein: CASSPSYSNQPQHF. The chain combines TRBV6-5 with TRBJ1-5; D is undetermined. The CDR3 has 14 residues. V lost 5 bases to trimming and J lost 0 bases, with 8 bases between them. Germline V gives CDR1 MNHEY, CDR2 SVGAGI.

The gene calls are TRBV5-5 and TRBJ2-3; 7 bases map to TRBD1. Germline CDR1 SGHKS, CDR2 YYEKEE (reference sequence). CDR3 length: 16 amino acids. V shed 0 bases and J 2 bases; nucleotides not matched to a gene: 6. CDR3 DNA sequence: TGTGCCAGCAGCTTGGAGTTCGGGACAGTCACAGATACGCAGTATTTT. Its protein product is CASSLEFGTVTDTQYF. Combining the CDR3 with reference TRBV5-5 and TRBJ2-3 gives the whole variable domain DAGVTQSPTHLIKTRGQQVTLRCSPISGHKSVSWYQQVLGQGPQFIFQYYEKEERGRGNFPDRFSARQFPNYSSELNVNALLLGDSALYLCASSLEFGTVTDTQYFGPGTRLTVL.